These T cell receptor beta chains were read from a single sample in a study of blood T cell repertoires in COVID-19. Method: immunoSEQ multiplex PCR; TCRdb's copy keeps in-frame clones and lacks some. The repertoire holds some 110,000 clones, roughly 85% seen once, with 1.3% to 1.5% in the top ten. The specimen sequenced was peripheral blood. Source of these receptors: a man in his forties or fifties with acute or convalescent COVID-19. CDR3s include the opening cysteine and the closing phenylalanine or tryptophan. A D gene is named only where the DNA matches it firmly. Clone size is shown for a subset of rows, as once, few, many or a class of expanded clone.

d_gene: TRBD1
v_gene: TRBV15
j_gene: TRBJ1-3
abundance: .
CDR3nt: TGTGCCACCAGCAGGGACAGGGGGCGCCTTTCGACCATATATTTT
CDR3aa: CATSRDRGRLSTIYF

d_gene: TRBD1
v_gene: TRBV19
j_gene: TRBJ1-5
abundance: .
CDR3nt: TGTGCCAGTAGTATAAACAGGGGGGAGAAGCCCCAGCATTTT
CDR3aa: CASSINRGEKPQHF

d_gene: .
v_gene: TRBV28
j_gene: TRBJ2-3
abundance: .
CDR3nt: TGTGCCAGCATCCCCGGGTCGACCACAGATACGCAGTATTTT
CDR3aa: CASIPGSTTDTQYF

d_gene: .
v_gene: TRBV7-3
j_gene: TRBJ1-1
abundance: few
CDR3nt: TGTGCCAGCAGCTTAAACCCAGGGCCAAACACTGAAGCTTTCTTT
CDR3aa: CASSLNPGPNTEAFF

d_gene: .
v_gene: TRBV18
j_gene: TRBJ1-3
abundance: .
CDR3nt: TGTGCCAGCTCACCACCGGGTGGGCGTGGAAACACCATATATTTT
CDR3aa: CASSPPGGRGNTIYF

d_gene: .
v_gene: TRBV6-5
j_gene: TRBJ2-2
abundance: .
CDR3nt: TGTGCCAGCAGAAGGACAGCGAACACCGGGGAGCTGTTTTTT
CDR3aa: CASRRTANTGELFF

d_gene: .
v_gene: TRBV19
j_gene: TRBJ1-3
abundance: .
CDR3nt: TGTGCCAGTAGTATGGGAGGACTCCGAAACACCATATATTTT
CDR3aa: CASSMGGLRNTIYF

d_gene: .
v_gene: TRBV7-2
j_gene: TRBJ2-5
abundance: .
CDR3nt: TGTGCCAGCAGCTTAGGGGCAGGGTGGGAGACCCAGTACTTC
CDR3aa: CASSLGAGWETQYF

d_gene: TRBD1
v_gene: TRBV7-9
j_gene: TRBJ1-2
abundance: .
CDR3nt: TGTGCCAGTGACAGGGGGTCTCACTATGGCTACACCTTC
CDR3aa: CASDRGSHYGYTF

d_gene: TRBD1
v_gene: TRBV6-1
j_gene: TRBJ1-6
abundance: .
CDR3nt: TGTGCCAGCAGTGAACGGGGGACAGCTAATTCACCCCTCCACTTT
CDR3aa: CASSERGTANSPLHF

d_gene: .
v_gene: TRBV27
j_gene: TRBJ1-5
abundance: .
CDR3nt: TGTGCCAGCAGTCAAGCGATGGACACCCTCGCGCAGCCCCAGCATTTT
CDR3aa: CASSQAMDTLAQPQHF

d_gene: .
v_gene: TRBV5-1
j_gene: TRBJ2-7
abundance: .
CDR3nt: TGCGCCAGCAGCTCCGGACAGCCTTACGAGCAGTACTTC
CDR3aa: CASSSGQPYEQYF

d_gene: .
v_gene: TRBV28
j_gene: TRBJ2-7
abundance: .
CDR3nt: TGTGCCAGCTGTCCGGGGGTCGTCTACGAGCAGTACTTC
CDR3aa: CASCPGVVYEQYF

d_gene: .
v_gene: TRBV6-6
j_gene: TRBJ2-6
abundance: .
CDR3nt: TGTGCCAGCGCTGTTAGGGGCTCTGGGGCCAACGTCCTGACTTTC
CDR3aa: CASAVRGSGANVLTF

d_gene: .
v_gene: TRBV2
j_gene: TRBJ1-4
abundance: .
CDR3nt: TGTGCCAGCAGTGAGGACAGAGGCCTTAATGAAAAACTGTTTTTT
CDR3aa: CASSEDRGLNEKLFF

d_gene: TRBD1
v_gene: TRBV7-9
j_gene: TRBJ1-5
abundance: once
CDR3nt: TGTGCCAGCAGTTTGGGACAGCCAAATCAGCCCCAGCATTTT
CDR3aa: CASSLGQPNQPQHF

d_gene: .
v_gene: TRBV19
j_gene: TRBJ1-2
abundance: once
CDR3nt: TGTGCCAGTAGTATATACGGTGAGGAAAGCTATGGCTACACCTTC
CDR3aa: CASSIYGEESYGYTF

d_gene: TRBD2
v_gene: TRBV27
j_gene: TRBJ2-1
abundance: .
CDR3nt: TGTGCCAGCAGTTTACCGGGACTAGCGGGGGACAATGAGCAGTTCTTC
CDR3aa: CASSLPGLAGDNEQFF